The sequence of this TCR beta chain was determined in a study of T cells in Graves' hyperthyroidism and ophthalmopathy. As concerns this clonotype: What it binds is not known.

What was amplified from RNA transcripts were TCR beta CDR3 regions. HTBI primers were employed in a first-round RT-PCR of the TCR CDR3. TCRdb ran MiXCR on the multiplex PCR reads and lists one entry per CDR3 protein. In the table there are 560,000 or so distinct CDR3 sequences, approximately 20% of which are singletons. General study findings and limits: In blood, most of the thyroid clonotypes expanded above 0.001 were also present.

Losses at the gene ends were 3 bases for V and 2 bases for J; bases not matched to a gene: 13. Germline V gives CDR1 PRHDT, CDR2 FYEKMQ (reference sequence). The CDR3 length is 17 residues. Inclusion characteristics of ophthalmopathy patients comprised a Clinical Activity Score of at least 3, a NOSPECS grade of at least 4, and duration under 3 months. This clonotype was sampled from a man between 40 and 49 years old with Graves' ophthalmopathy. Sample: blood. The rearrangement joins TRBV13 to TRBJ2-7; 7 bases match TRBD2. The CDR3 DNA is TGTGCCAGCAGCTTGTCCCCTGTCGGGGGAGGGACCTACGAGCAGTACTTC. Protein: CASSLSPVGGGTYEQYF.